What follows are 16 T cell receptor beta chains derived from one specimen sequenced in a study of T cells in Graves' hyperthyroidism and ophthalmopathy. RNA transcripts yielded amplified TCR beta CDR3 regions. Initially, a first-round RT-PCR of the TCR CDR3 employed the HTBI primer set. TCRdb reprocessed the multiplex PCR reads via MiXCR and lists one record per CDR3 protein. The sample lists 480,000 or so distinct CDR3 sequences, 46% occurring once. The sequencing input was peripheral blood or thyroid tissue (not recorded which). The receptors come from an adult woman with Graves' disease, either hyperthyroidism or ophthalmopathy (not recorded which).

CDR3 nucleotide sequence: TGCAGCGTTGCCAACCCTGGGGCCAACGTCCTGACTTTC. Encoded protein: CSVANPGANVLTF. The gene calls are TRBV29-1 and TRBJ2-6; D remains ambiguous. Trimming stripped 4 bases from V and 2 bases from J, with 6 bases between. The length of the CDR3 is 13 residues. Germline V gene data show CDR1 as SQVTM and CDR2 as ANQGSEA.

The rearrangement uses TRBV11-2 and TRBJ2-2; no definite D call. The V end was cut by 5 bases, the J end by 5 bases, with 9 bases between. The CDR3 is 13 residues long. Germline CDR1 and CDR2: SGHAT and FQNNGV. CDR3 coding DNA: TGTGCCAGCAGCGAAGGACCGACCGGGGAGCTGTTTTTT. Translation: CASSEGPTGELFF.

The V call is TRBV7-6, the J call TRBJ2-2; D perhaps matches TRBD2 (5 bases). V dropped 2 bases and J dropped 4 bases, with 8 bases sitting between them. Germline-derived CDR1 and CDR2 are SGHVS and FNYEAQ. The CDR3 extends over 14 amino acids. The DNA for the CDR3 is TGTGCCAGCAGCTTACCCGCGGGCACCGGGGAGCTGTTTTTT. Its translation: CASSLPAGTGELFF.

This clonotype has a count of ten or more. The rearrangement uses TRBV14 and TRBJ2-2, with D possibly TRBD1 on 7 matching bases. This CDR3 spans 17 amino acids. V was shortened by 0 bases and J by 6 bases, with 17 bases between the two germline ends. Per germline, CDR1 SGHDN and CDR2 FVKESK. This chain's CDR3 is CASSQDRGTVLPGELFF. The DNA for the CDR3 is TGTGCCAGCAGCCAAGATCGGGGGACAGTCCTCCCCGGGGAGCTGTTTTTT.

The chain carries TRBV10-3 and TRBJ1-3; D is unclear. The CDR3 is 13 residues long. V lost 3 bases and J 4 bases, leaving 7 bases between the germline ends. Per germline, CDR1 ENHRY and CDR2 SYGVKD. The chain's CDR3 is CAISDKQGNTIYF. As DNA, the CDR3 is TGTGCCATCAGTGATAAGCAGGGAAACACCATATATTTT.

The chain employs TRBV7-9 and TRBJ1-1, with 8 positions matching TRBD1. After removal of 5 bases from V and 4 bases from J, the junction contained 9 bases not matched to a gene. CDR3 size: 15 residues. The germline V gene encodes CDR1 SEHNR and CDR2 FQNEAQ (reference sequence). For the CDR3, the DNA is TGTGCCAGCAGCGGAACACAGGGGGTGCGCACTGAAGCTTTCTTT. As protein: CASSGTQGVRTEAFF.

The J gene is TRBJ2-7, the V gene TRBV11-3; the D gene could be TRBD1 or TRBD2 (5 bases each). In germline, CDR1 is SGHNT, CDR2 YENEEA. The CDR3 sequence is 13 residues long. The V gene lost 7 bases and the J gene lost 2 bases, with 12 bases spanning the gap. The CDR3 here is CASILRDPYEQYF. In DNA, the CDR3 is TGTGCCAGCATCCTCAGGGACCCCTACGAGCAGTACTTC.

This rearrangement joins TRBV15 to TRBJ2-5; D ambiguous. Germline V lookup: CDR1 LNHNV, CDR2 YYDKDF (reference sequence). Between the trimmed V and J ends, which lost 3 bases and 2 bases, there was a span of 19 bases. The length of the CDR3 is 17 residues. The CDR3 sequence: CATSSPPGWVLQETQYF. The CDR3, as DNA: TGTGCCACCAGCAGCCCCCCTGGATGGGTACTGCAAGAGACCCAGTACTTC.

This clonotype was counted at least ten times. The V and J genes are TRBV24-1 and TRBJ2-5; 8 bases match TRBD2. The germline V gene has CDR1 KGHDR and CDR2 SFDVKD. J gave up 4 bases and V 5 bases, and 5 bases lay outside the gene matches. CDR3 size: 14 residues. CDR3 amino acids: CATSAPGGVETQYF. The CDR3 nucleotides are TGTGCCACCAGTGCCCCCGGGGGGGTAGAGACCCAGTACTTC.

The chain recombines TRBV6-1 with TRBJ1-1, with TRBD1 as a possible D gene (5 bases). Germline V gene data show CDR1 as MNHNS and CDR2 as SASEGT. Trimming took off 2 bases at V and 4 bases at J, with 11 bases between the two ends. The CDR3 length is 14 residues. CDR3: CASSESGPGTEAFF. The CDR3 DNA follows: TGTGCCAGCAGTGAATCGGGGCCCGGCACTGAAGCTTTCTTT.

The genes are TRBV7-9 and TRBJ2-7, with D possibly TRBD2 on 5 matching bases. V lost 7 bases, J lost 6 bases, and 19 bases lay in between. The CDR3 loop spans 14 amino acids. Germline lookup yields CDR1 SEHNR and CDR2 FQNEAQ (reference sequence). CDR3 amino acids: CASTDAGKKPEQYF. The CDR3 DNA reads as TGTGCCAGCACCGACGCCGGGAAAAAGCCCGAGCAGTACTTC.

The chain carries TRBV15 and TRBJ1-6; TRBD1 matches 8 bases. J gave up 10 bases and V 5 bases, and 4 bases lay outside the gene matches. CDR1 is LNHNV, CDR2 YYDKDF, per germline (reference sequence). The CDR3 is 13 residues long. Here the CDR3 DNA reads TGTGCCACCAGCGGACGGACAGGGTCACCCCTCCACTTT. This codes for CATSGRTGSPLHF.

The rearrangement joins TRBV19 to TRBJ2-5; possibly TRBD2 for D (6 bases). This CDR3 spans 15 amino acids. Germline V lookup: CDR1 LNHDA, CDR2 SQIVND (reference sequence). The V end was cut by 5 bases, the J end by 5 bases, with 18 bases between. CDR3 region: CASSPAGGSAETQYF. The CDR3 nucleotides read TGTGCCAGTAGTCCCGCTGGGGGGTCCGCCGAGACCCAGTACTTC.

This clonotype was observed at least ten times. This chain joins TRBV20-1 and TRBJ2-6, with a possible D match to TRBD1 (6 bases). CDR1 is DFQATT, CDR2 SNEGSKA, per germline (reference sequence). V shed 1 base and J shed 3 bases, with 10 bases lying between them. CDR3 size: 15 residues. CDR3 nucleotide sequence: TGCAGTGCTAGAGCGGCAGGGGTTGGGGCCAACGTCCTGACTTTC. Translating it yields CSARAAGVGANVLTF.

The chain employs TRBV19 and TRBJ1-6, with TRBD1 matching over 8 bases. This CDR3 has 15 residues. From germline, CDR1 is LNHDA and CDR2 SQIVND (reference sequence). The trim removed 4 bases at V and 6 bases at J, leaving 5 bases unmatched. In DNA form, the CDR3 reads TGTGCCAGTAGTAGACAGGGGACTACTAATTCACCCCTCCACTTT. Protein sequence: CASSRQGTTNSPLHF.

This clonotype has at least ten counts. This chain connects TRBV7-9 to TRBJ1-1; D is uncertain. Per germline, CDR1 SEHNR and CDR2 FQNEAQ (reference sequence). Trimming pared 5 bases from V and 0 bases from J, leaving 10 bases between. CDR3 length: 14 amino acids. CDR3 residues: CASSDGSMNTEAFF. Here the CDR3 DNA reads TGTGCCAGCAGCGACGGCAGTATGAACACTGAAGCTTTCTTT.